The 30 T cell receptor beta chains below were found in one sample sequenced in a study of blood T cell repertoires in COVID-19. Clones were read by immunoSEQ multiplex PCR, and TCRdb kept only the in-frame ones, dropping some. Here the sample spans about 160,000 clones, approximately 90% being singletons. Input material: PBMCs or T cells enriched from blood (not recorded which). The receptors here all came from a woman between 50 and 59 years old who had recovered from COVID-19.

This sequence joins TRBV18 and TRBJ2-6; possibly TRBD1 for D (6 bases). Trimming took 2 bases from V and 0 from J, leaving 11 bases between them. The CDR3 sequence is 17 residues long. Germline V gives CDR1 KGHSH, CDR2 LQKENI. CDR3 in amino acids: CASSPRQDISGANVLTF. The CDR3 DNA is TGTGCCAGCTCACCAAGACAGGACATCTCTGGGGCCAACGTCCTGACTTTC.

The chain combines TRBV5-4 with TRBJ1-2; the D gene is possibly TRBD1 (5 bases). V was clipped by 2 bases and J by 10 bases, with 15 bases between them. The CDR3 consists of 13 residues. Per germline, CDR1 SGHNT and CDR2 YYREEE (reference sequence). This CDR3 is CASSFWQGTDYTF. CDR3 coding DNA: TGTGCCAGCAGCTTCTGGCAGGGAACGGACTACACCTTC.

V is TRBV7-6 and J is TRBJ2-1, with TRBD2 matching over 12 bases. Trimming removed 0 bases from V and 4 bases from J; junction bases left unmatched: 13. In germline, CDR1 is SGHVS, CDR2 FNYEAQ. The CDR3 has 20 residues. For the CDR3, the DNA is TGTGCCAGCAGCTTAGCAATTAGGCTAGCGGGGGGGACGGGATACAATGAGCAGTTCTTC. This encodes CASSLAIRLAGGTGYNEQFF.

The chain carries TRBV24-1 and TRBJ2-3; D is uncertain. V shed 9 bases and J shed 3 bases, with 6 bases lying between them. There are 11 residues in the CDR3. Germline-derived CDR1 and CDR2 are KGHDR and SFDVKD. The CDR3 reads CATGRTDTQYF. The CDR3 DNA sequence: TGTGCCACCGGCAGGACAGATACGCAGTATTTT.

CDR3 nucleotides: TGTGCCAGTTCTGGAGAAATGAACACTGAAGCTTTCTTT. Translating gives CASSGEMNTEAFF. The V gene is TRBV19, the J gene TRBJ1-1; no clear D gene. Trimming removed 8 bases from V and 0 bases from J, with 10 bases in between. This CDR3 has 13 residues. Per the germline V gene, CDR1 is LNHDA and CDR2 is SQIVND (reference sequence).

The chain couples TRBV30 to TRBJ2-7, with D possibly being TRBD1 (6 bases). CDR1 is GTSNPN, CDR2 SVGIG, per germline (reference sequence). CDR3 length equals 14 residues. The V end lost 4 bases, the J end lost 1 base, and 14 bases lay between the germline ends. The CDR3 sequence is CAWNLQGRSYEQYF. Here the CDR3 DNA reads TGTGCCTGGAATCTACAGGGTAGATCCTACGAGCAGTACTTC.

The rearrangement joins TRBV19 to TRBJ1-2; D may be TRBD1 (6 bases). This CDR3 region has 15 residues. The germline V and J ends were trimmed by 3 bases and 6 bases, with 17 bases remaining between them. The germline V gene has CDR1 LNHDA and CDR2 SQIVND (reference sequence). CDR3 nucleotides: TGTGCCAGTAGTATTCCCCCGGGCAGGGGTGATGGCTACACCTTC. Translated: CASSIPPGRGDGYTF.

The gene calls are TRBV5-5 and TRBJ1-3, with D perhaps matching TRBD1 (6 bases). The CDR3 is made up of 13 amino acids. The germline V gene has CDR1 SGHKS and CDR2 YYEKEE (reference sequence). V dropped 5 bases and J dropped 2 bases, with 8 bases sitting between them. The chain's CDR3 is CASSDRPGNTIYF. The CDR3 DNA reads TGTGCCAGCAGTGACAGGCCTGGAAACACCATATATTTT. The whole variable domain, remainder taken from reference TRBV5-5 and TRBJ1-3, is DAGVTQSPTHLIKTRGQQVTLRCSPISGHKSVSWYQQVLGQGPQFIFQYYEKEERGRGNFPDRFSARQFPNYSSELNVNALLLGDSALYLCASSDRPGNTIYFGEGSWLTVV.

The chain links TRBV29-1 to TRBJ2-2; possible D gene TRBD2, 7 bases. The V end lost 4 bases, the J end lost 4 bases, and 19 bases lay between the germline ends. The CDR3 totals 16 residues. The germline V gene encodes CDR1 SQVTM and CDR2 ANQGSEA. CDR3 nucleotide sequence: TGCAGCGTTGGACCCCAGGCGGGGGCGGCCACCGGGGAGCTGTTTTTT. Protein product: CSVGPQAGAATGELFF.

In DNA, the CDR3 is TGTGCCAGCAGCTTAGGGGGCGTCGGGAACACTGAAGCTTTCTTT. This translates into CASSLGGVGNTEAFF. This chain links TRBV7-2 with TRBJ1-1; weak D call: TRBD1 (5 bases). CDR1 SGHTA and CDR2 FQGNSA come from the germline V gene. The CDR3 spans 15 residues. Trimming left V 1 base short and J 1 base short, with 10 bases between.

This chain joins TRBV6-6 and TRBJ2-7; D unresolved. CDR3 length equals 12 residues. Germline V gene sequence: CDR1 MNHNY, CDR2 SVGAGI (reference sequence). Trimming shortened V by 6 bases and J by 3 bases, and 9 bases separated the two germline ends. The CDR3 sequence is CASSKQSYEQYF. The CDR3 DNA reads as TGTGCCAGCAGCAAACAGAGCTACGAGCAGTACTTC.

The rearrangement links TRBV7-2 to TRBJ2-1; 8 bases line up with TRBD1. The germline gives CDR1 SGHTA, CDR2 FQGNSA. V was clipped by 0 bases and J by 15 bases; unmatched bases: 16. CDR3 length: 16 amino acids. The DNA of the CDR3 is TGTGCCAGCAGCTTAGCCACCCCGGGACAGGTAATTTCATGGTTCTTC. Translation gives CASSLATPGQVISWFF.

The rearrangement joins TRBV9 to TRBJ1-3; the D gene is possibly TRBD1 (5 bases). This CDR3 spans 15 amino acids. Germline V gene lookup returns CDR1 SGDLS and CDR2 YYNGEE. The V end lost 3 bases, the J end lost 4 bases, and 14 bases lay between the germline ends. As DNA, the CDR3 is TGTGCCAGCAGCGGGCGCTTGGGGCGAGGAAACACCATATATTTT. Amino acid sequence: CASSGRLGRGNTIYF.

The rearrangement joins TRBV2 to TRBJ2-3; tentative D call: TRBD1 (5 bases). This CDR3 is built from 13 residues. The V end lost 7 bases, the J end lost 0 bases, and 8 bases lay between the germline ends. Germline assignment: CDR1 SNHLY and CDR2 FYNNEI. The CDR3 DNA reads TGTGCCAGCAAGGGGCCCAGCACAGATACGCAGTATTTT. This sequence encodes CASKGPSTDTQYF.

The CDR3 is CASTIGGAGGELFF. Written as DNA, the CDR3 is TGTGCCAGCACTATAGGGGGCGCCGGCGGGGAGCTGTTTTTT. The chain has TRBV9 and TRBJ2-2; 7 nucleotides agree with TRBD1. Germline loops: CDR1 SGDLS, CDR2 YYNGEE. V shed 6 bases, J shed 7 bases, and the junction held 9 bases outside the gene matches. The length of the CDR3 is 14 residues.

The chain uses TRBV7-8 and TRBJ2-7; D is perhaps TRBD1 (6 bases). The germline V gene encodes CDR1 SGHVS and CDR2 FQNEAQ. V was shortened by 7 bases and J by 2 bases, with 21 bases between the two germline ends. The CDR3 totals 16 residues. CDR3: CASTQSVGRGTYEQYF. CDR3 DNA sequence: TGTGCCAGCACCCAAAGCGTCGGCAGGGGAACCTACGAGCAGTACTTC.

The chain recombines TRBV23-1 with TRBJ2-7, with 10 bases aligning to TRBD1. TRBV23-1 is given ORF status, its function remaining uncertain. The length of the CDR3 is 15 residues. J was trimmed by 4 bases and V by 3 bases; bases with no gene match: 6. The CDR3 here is CASSQRTGGPYEQYF. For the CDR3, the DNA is TGCGCCAGCAGTCAGCGGACAGGGGGGCCTTACGAGCAGTACTTC.

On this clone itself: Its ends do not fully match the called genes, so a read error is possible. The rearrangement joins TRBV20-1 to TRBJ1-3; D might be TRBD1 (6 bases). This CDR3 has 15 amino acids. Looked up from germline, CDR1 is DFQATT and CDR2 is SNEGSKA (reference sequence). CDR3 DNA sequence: TGCAGTGCTAGTTCGGACAGTCACTCTGAAAACACCATATATTTT. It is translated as CSASSDSHSENTIYF.

The CDR3 region is CATSAAGGPNEQFF. CDR3 coding DNA: TGTGCCACCAGTGCAGCGGGGGGTCCCAATGAGCAGTTCTTC. V usage is TRBV24-1 and J usage is TRBJ2-1, with 9 nucleotides matching TRBD2. Germline-derived CDR1 and CDR2 are KGHDR and SFDVKD. The CDR3 spans 14 residues. After removal of 5 bases from V and 6 bases from J, the junction contained 4 bases not matched to a gene.

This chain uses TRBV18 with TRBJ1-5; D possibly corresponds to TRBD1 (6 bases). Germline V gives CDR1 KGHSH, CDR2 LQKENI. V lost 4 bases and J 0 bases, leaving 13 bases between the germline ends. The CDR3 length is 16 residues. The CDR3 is CASSHYREYSNQPQHF. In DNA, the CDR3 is TGTGCCAGCTCACACTACAGGGAATATAGCAATCAGCCCCAGCATTTT.

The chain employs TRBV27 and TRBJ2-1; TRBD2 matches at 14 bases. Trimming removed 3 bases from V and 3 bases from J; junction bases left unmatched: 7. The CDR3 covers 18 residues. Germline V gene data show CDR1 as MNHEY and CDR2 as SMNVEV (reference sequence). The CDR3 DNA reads TGTGCCAGCAGTTTTCAGTGGACTAGCGGGGGGTTCTACAATGAGCAGTTCTTC. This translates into CASSFQWTSGGFYNEQFF.

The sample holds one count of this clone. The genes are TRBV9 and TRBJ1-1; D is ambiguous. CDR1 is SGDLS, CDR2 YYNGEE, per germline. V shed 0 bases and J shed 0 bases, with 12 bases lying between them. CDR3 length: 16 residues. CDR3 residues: CASSVGSTLMNTEAFF. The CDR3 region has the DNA TGTGCCAGCAGCGTAGGATCGACACTCATGAACACTGAAGCTTTCTTT.

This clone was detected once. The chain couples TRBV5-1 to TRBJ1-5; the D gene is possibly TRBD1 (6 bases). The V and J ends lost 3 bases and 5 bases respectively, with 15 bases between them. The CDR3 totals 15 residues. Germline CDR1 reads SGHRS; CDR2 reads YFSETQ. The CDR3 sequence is CASSWSWGGDQPQHF. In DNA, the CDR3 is TGCGCCAGCAGCTGGAGCTGGGGGGGCGATCAGCCCCAGCATTTT.

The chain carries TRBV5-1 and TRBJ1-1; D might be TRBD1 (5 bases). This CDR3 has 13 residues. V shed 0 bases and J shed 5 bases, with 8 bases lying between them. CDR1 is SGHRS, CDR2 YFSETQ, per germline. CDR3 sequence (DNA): TGCGCCAGCAGCTTGGGACAGTGGACTGAAGCTTTCTTT. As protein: CASSLGQWTEAFF. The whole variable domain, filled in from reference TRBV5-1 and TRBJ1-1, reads KAGVTQTPRYLIKTRGQQVTLSCSPISGHRSVSWYQQTPGQGLQFLFEYFSETQRNKGNFPGRFSGRQFSNSRSEMNVSTLELGDSALYLCASSLGQWTEAFFGQGTRLTVV.

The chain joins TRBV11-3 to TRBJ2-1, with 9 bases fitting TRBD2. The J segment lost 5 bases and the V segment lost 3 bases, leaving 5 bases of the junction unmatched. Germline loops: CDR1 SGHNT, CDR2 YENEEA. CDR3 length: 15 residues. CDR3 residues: CASSLGGGAHNEQFF. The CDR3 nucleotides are TGTGCCAGCAGCTTGGGCGGGGGGGCCCACAATGAGCAGTTCTTC.

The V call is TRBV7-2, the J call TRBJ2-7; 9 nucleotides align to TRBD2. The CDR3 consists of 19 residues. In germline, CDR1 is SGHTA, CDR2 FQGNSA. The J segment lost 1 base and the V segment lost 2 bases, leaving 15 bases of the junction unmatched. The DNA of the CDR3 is TGTGCCAGCAGCTTATATCGGCTAGCGGGGTGGGCATCTTCCTACGAGCAGTACTTC. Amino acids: CASSLYRLAGWASSYEQYF.

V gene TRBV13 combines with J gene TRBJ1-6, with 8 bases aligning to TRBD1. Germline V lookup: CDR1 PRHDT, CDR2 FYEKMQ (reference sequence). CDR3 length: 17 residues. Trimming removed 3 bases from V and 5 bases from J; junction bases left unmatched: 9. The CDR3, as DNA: TGTGCCAGCAGCTTCCGGACAGGGCTTAATGATAATTCACCCCTCCACTTT. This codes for CASSFRTGLNDNSPLHF.

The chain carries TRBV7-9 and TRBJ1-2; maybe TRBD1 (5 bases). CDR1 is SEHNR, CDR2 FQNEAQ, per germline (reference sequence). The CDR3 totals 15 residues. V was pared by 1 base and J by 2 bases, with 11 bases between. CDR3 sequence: CASSLGGRANYGYTF. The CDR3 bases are TGTGCCAGCAGCTTAGGCGGCAGGGCGAACTATGGCTACACCTTC.

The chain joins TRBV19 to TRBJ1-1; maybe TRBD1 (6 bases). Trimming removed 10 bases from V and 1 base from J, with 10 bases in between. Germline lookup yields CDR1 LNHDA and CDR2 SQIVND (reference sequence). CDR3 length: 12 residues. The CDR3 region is CATKTGNTEAFF. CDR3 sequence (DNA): TGTGCCACCAAGACAGGGAACACTGAAGCTTTCTTT. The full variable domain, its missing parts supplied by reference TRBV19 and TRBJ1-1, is DGGITQSPKYLFRKEGQNVTLSCEQNLNHDAMYWYRQDPGQGLRLIYYSQIVNDFQKGDIAEGYSVSREKKESFPLTVTSAQKNPTAFYLCATKTGNTEAFFGQGTRLTVV.

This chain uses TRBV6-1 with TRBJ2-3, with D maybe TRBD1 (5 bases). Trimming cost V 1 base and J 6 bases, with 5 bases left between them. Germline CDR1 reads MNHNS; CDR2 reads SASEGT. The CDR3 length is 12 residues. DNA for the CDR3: TGTGCCAGCAGTGAAGGGGGCGATACGCAGTATTTT. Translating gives CASSEGGDTQYF.